This T cell receptor (beta chain) was sequenced in a study of spatial heterogeneity in lung cancer (dated by TCRdb to the late 2010s). About the investigation overall: The donors were more than 60 patients from the lung TRACERx cohort who had early-stage, untreated non-small cell lung cancer. Follow-up PBMC samples were sequenced whenever available, and the median time to follow-up was roughly two years after resection. Beta-chain transcripts were consistently detected in greater numbers than alpha-chain transcripts, which likely reflects a higher abundance of beta-chain transcripts. TCR repertoire features were related to nonsynonymous mutation counts determined by whole-exome sequencing of tumor tissue. In non-small cell lung cancer, the study made a quantitative comparison of TCR alpha and beta repertoires among multiple tumor regions, matched nontumor lung and blood. At surgery, both alpha and beta chains were TCR-sequenced in 200 to 250 tumor regions, fewer than 85 matched nontumor lung samples and a few dozen PBMC samples. In the raw uncorrected reads, each unique combination of TCR and UMI appeared more than ten times on average. Points the paper makes about the study in general: Only approximately 15 patients were included in the comparisons of baseline and follow-up blood repertoires. Additional single-cell paired TCR alpha and beta sequencing was considered necessary to confirm, at a functional level, the hypothesis that regional TCRs recognize regional mutations. Ubiquitous expanded tumor TCRs were detected in blood more often at tumor resection than at routine follow-up.

This clonotype was detected a few times. What this receptor recognizes is not known. No quality values exist for individual bases; no much larger clone is one base distant. The receptor library was made with 5' RACE. Sequencing instrument: NextSeq 500. In the TCR library protocol, a unique molecular identifier was attached to each TCR cDNA molecule so that PCR and sequencing errors could be corrected. The original methods were these. TCR identification, UMI-based error correction and CDR3 extraction were all carried out with Decombinator tools. TCRs above a frequency of 2 per 1,000, corresponding to the top 1% of the tumor frequency distribution, were defined as expanded. Rényi diversity was computed with the R vegan package after subsampling each repertoire 100 times to 5,000 TCRs. To build CDR3 similarity networks, amino acid triplet string-kernel similarity was used, and CDR3s were connected when their pairwise similarity was above 0.82. TCRdb redid the processing of the public reads, applying fastp at Q25 and MiXCR, and retained in-frame beta chains. Rows with a matching CDR3 protein are joined into one entry that keeps the most common DNA and genes. The V and J calls and clone size are TCRdb's, not the authors'. Within this sample are around 110,000 distinct CDR3 sequences, with 12% of them counted one time only. The ten most abundant clones make up 16% of the sample.

From the cysteine up to the phenylalanine, the CDR3 has a length of 16 residues. Just the 48-base CDR3 DNA is kept, in frame starting at base 1. V is clipped by 3 bases and J by 6 bases, and the sequence between their germline boundaries is 20 bases long. CDR1 and CDR2, per the germline V gene (reference sequence), are DFQATT and SNEGSKA. Reading the label with the study, this specimen's time point is: blood at routine non-recurrence follow-up after resection. TCR sequencing used whole RNA extracted from tumor and nontumor lung tissue, or from cryopreserved PBMC samples, without cell sorting. Only patients for whom sufficient RNA was available from at least two tumor regions were selected for TCR sequencing.

In this chain, TRBV20-1 is recombined with TRBJ2-2; confidence is insufficient to name the D gene. The origin of this receptor is a male donor with early-stage non-small cell lung cancer. This material consisted of PBMCs, taken at follow-up. The nucleotides read TGCAGTGCTAGGGACGCCCGAACGAAGTCCGCCGGGGAGCTGTTTTTT. Its coded protein is CSARDARTKSAGELFF.